This entry lists 31 T cell receptor beta chains sequenced from one sample in a study of spatial heterogeneity in lung cancer. General study findings and limits: How many expanded intratumoral alpha and beta TCRs were present tracked the tumor mutation count, which was a count of nonsynonymous mutations.

Time point here: sample taken at primary tumor resection. Their recognized antigens are unknown. MiXCR, run by TCRdb on the 5' RACE reads, gives a single entry per CDR3 protein. The profile covers roughly 15,000 distinct CDR3 sequences, with roughly 4.7% appearing a single time and 18% taken by the ten largest. The specimen was lung tumor tissue, collected at surgery. The receptors derive from a female donor with early-stage non-small cell lung cancer.

This clonotype was picked up many times. This beta chain is a stray read from a library made for alpha chains; its abundance is not meaningful. The V call is TRBV5-1, the J call TRBJ1-6; 7 bases are shared with TRBD1. V was clipped by 5 bases and J by 7 bases; unmatched bases: 6. This CDR3 is built from 14 residues. Per the germline V gene, CDR1 is SGHRS and CDR2 is YFSETQ. Written as DNA, the CDR3 is TGCGCCAGCAGAGAGACAGGGCGCAATTCACCCCTCCACTTT. Its translation is CASRETGRNSPLHF.

This clonotype was picked up a small number of times. Since it is a stray read in a library aimed at alpha chains, this beta chain has a size that is not meaningful. The chain couples TRBV5-1 to TRBJ1-3; 8 bases agree with TRBD1. The V segment lost 5 bases and the J segment 4 bases; nucleotides outside the gene matches: 5. CDR3 size: 14 residues. CDR1 is SGHRS and CDR2 is YFSETQ in the germline V gene. The DNA of the CDR3 is TGCGCCAGCAGGCAGGGGGCGGACGGAAACACCATATATTTT. Translated: CASRQGADGNTIYF.

Many counts were recorded for this clonotype. Within a library made for alpha chains, this beta chain is off target, and its count is uninformative. The chain has TRBV9 and TRBJ1-5; no definite D call. The germline CDR1 and CDR2 sequences are SGDLS and YYNGEE. The V end lost 3 bases, the J end lost 3 bases, and 13 bases lay between the germline ends. This CDR3 has 15 amino acids. The CDR3 region is CASSEGMGYNQPQHF. The CDR3 region has the DNA TGTGCCAGCAGCGAAGGTATGGGGTACAATCAGCCCCAGCATTTT. The full variable domain, rest sourced from reference TRBV9 and TRBJ1-5, is DSGVTQTPKHLITATGQRVTLRCSPRSGDLSVYWYQQSLDQGLQFLIQYYNGEERAKGNILERFSAQQFPDLHSELNLSSLELGDSALYFCASSEGMGYNQPQHFGDGTRLSIL.

This clonotype was seen ten or more times. A library prepared for alpha chains yielded this beta chain as an off-target read; its size is of little meaning. The CDR3 here is CASRLRGQETQYF. The CDR3 DNA sequence: TGTGCCAGTAGATTGCGGGGTCAAGAGACCCAGTACTTC. The chain combines TRBV19 with TRBJ2-5; a possible D gene is TRBD2 (6 bases). From germline, CDR1 is LNHDA and CDR2 SQIVND (reference sequence). V lost 6 bases, J lost 2 bases, and 10 bases lay in between. The CDR3 runs 13 residues.

A few counts support this clonotype. This beta chain is off target for a library built for alpha chains, so its abundance means little. V usage is TRBV20-1 and J usage is TRBJ2-2, with 14 bases identical to TRBD2. Unmatched junction bases numbered 16, after V lost 6 bases and J lost 7 bases. The CDR3 has 18 residues. Germline-derived CDR1 and CDR2 are DFQATT and SNEGSKA (reference sequence). For the CDR3, the DNA is TGCAGTGCCCGACCTCCTGCGGGACTAGCGGGGGTGGTCGGGGAGCTGTTTTTT. Its translation: CSARPPAGLAGVVGELFF.

This clonotype was recorded a few times. Since it is a stray read in a library aimed at alpha chains, this beta chain has a size that is not meaningful. The chain links TRBV2 to TRBJ2-7; 8 bases match TRBD1. Trimming cost V 8 bases and J 2 bases; bases outside gene matches: 5. CDR3 length equals 13 residues. Germline values: CDR1 SNHLY, CDR2 FYNNEI. The DNA of the CDR3 is TGTGCCAGCGACGGGACAGGTCCCTACGAGCAGTACTTC. Its translation: CASDGTGPYEQYF.

This clonotype was counted many times. Found in a library prepared for alpha chains, this beta chain is an off-target read, and its abundance has little meaning. The V gene is TRBV27, the J gene TRBJ2-3, with 12 bases aligning to TRBD2. The CDR3 contains 18 residues. Germline trimming cut 7 bases from V and 3 bases from J; bases unmatched to any gene: 14. Per germline, CDR1 MNHEY and CDR2 SMNVEV (reference sequence). CDR3 sequence: CASTRWLAGGPLTDTQYF. As DNA, the CDR3 is TGTGCCAGCACTCGCTGGCTAGCGGGGGGGCCTTTGACAGATACGCAGTATTTT.

This clonotype was picked up many times. This beta chain turned up in a library designed for alpha chains; as an off-target read, its abundance says little. The chain employs TRBV6-5 and TRBJ2-1; a weak D match, TRBD2 (7 bases). V was pared by 6 bases and J by 14 bases, with 17 bases between. The CDR3 is 12 amino acids. Germline CDR1 reads MNHEY; CDR2 reads SVGAGI. CDR3 sequence: CASSEGGGAEFF. Here the CDR3 DNA reads TGTGCCAGCAGCGAGGGGGGAGGGGCAGAGTTCTTC.

The table lists this clonotype with many counts. This beta chain is an unintended read in a library built for alpha chains; its size means little. In DNA form, the CDR3 reads TGCAGTGCTAGAGAACGCAGGGGGCAAAACTATGGCTACACCTTC. Translating it yields CSARERRGQNYGYTF. The chain is built from TRBV20-1 and TRBJ1-2; 8 nucleotides align to TRBD1. V shed 0 bases, J shed 2 bases, and the junction held 5 bases outside the gene matches. CDR1 and CDR2 (germline): DFQATT, SNEGSKA (reference sequence). The CDR3 runs to 15 residues.

This clonotype was recorded at least ten times. The size of this beta chain means little, since it is a stray read in a library made for alpha chains. The V gene is TRBV5-1, the J gene TRBJ2-5, with 7 bases that match TRBD2. After removal of 4 bases from V and 3 bases from J, the junction contained 6 bases not matched to a gene. This CDR3 region has 14 residues. Germline V CDR1 and CDR2: SGHRS, YFSETQ. The CDR3 DNA sequence: TGCGCCAGCAGCCCGGACCTAGCGGAAGAGACCCAGTACTTC. Its translation is CASSPDLAEETQYF.

This clonotype was seen ten or more times. Within a library made for alpha chains, this beta chain is off target, and its count is uninformative. J is TRBJ2-1 and V is TRBV6-4; D may be TRBD2 (6 bases). Trimming took off 6 bases at V and 7 bases at J, with 13 bases between the two ends. The CDR3 sequence is 13 residues long. CDR1 and CDR2 (germline): MRHNA, SNTAGT. In DNA form, the CDR3 reads TGTGCCAGCAGCTTTAGCGGAACAAATGAGCAGTTCTTC. Translation: CASSFSGTNEQFF.

This clonotype was counted many times. The library was designed around alpha chains, so this beta chain is a stray read whose abundance carries little weight. This chain connects TRBV4-3 to TRBJ2-2; D not certain. The germline gives CDR1 LGHNA, CDR2 YSLEER. The V end lost 5 bases, the J end lost 2 bases, and 12 bases lay between the germline ends. The CDR3 length is 15 residues. CDR3 sequence: CASSVMRANTGELFF. CDR3 sequence (DNA): TGCGCCAGCAGCGTAATGAGAGCCAACACCGGGGAGCTGTTTTTT.

There are many counts of this clonotype. Since it is a stray read in a library aimed at alpha chains, this beta chain has a size that is not meaningful. This chain connects TRBV5-6 to TRBJ1-1; D is undetermined. The V and J ends lost 2 bases and 0 bases respectively, with 8 bases between them. Looked up from germline, CDR1 is SGHDT and CDR2 is YYEEEE. The CDR3 sequence is 14 residues long. For the CDR3, the DNA is TGTGCCAGCAGCTTCGGTAACATGAACACTGAAGCTTTCTTT. It yields the protein CASSFGNMNTEAFF.

This clonotype was picked up many times. Found in a library prepared for alpha chains, this beta chain is an off-target read, and its abundance has little meaning. The chain recombines TRBV18 with TRBJ2-5; TRBD1 matches 11 bases. CDR3 length: 15 residues. V dropped 4 bases and J dropped 5; count of bases not matched to a gene: 6. Germline assignment: CDR1 KGHSH and CDR2 LQKENI. This CDR3 is CASSRGTGGRETQYF. The DNA for the CDR3 is TGTGCCAGCTCACGCGGGACAGGGGGTCGGGAGACCCAGTACTTC.

This clonotype was picked up many times. Being off target in a library aimed at alpha chains, this beta chain has a size of little meaning. The chain recombines TRBV6-5 with TRBJ2-5; TRBD2 aligns across 9 bases. Per germline, CDR1 MNHEY and CDR2 SVGAGI. Unmatched junction bases numbered 6, after V lost 2 bases and J lost 2 bases. The CDR3 contains 16 residues. The CDR3 DNA follows: TGTGCCAGCAGTTACGGGGCGGGGGGGCATCAAGAGACCCAGTACTTC. Translation: CASSYGAGGHQETQYF.

This clonotype was counted ten times or more. Since it is a stray read in a library aimed at alpha chains, this beta chain has a size that is not meaningful. The rearrangement joins TRBV10-2 to TRBJ1-1; D gene ambiguous. The V gene lost 6 bases and the J gene lost 0 bases, with 14 bases spanning the gap. The CDR3 loop spans 15 amino acids. Germline V gene data show CDR1 as WSHSY and CDR2 as SAAADI. DNA for the CDR3: TGCGCCAGCAGGGGAGGGCCTTCAATGAACACTGAAGCTTTCTTT. This sequence encodes CASRGGPSMNTEAFF.

This clonotype occurred many times. Because the library targeted alpha chains, this beta chain is an off-target read whose size means little. V is TRBV11-2 and J is TRBJ1-6; D not resolved. Trimming shortened V by 3 bases and J by 6 bases, and 6 bases separated the two germline ends. CDR1 and CDR2 (germline): SGHAT, FQNNGV. The CDR3 is 13 residues long. The CDR3 DNA follows: TGTGCCAGCAGCTTCGACCTTAATTCACCCCTCCACTTT. It is translated as CASSFDLNSPLHF.

This clonotype was counted at least ten times. The library was designed around alpha chains, so this beta chain is a stray read whose abundance carries little weight. This chain connects TRBV28 to TRBJ1-2; the D gene is possibly TRBD1 (5 bases). V lost 4 bases and J lost 4, with 13 bases in between. The CDR3 has 14 residues. Germline V gene lookup returns CDR1 MDHEN and CDR2 SYDVKM. CDR3: CASSSHSGSYGYTF. The CDR3 DNA follows: TGTGCCAGCAGTTCCCACTCAGGGTCCTATGGCTACACCTTC.

This clonotype showed up many times. This beta chain lies outside the target of a library built for alpha chains; its clone size means little. The chain uses TRBV7-2 and TRBJ1-1; no reliable D call. Germline CDR1 and CDR2: SGHTA and FQGNSA. This CDR3 region has 15 residues. V was cut by 3 bases and J by 1 base, with 12 bases left in between. CDR3: CASSFTGPTNTEAFF. In DNA form, the CDR3 reads TGTGCCAGCAGCTTCACCGGACCGACGAACACTGAAGCTTTCTTT.

This clonotype was recorded at least ten times. Since the library was made to target alpha chains, this beta chain is a stray read and its abundance is not meaningful. This chain links TRBV28 with TRBJ2-1, with D uncertain. CDR1 and CDR2 (germline): MDHEN, SYDVKM. This CDR3 is 16 amino acids long. Trimming took off 2 bases at V and 0 bases at J, with 11 bases between the two ends. The CDR3 nucleotides are TGTGCCAGCAGTTTAACCGGGCTGGGCTCCTACAATGAGCAGTTCTTC. Protein sequence: CASSLTGLGSYNEQFF.

Relative to its sample, this clonotype is large. This beta chain is a stray sequence in a library constructed for alpha chains; its clone size is not meaningful. The rearrangement links TRBV6-1 to TRBJ2-6, with D tentatively TRBD2 (6 bases). Germline CDR1 reads MNHNS; CDR2 reads SASEGT. The CDR3 is made up of 15 amino acids. V dropped 11 bases and J dropped 1 base, with 15 bases sitting between them. CDR3 bases: TGTGCCGGGCGGGACTCCTCGTCTGGGGCCAACGTCCTGACTTTC. Encoded protein: CAGRDSSSGANVLTF.

This clonotype ranks as medium-sized. For a library built for alpha chains, this beta chain is a stray read; little rests on its size. The chain carries TRBV4-1 and TRBJ2-7, with a weak D call TRBD2 (5 bases). This CDR3 has 15 amino acids. V gave up 1 base and J gave up 1 base, with 11 bases separating them. Germline lookup yields CDR1 MGHRA and CDR2 YSYEKL. The CDR3 region has the DNA TGCGCCAGCAGCCAAGGTGGTGGAGGATCCTACGAGCAGTACTTC. Amino acids: CASSQGGGGSYEQYF.

This clonotype came up many times. Since it is a stray read in a library aimed at alpha chains, this beta chain has a size that is not meaningful. V is TRBV4-1 and J is TRBJ1-1; 10 positions match TRBD1. The V and J ends lost 0 bases and 4 bases, in that order; junction bases with no gene match: 2. The CDR3 has 15 amino acids. The germline V gene has CDR1 MGHRA and CDR2 YSYEKL. CDR3: CASSQDRTGGTEAFF. The CDR3 DNA is TGCGCCAGCAGCCAAGATCGGACAGGGGGCACTGAAGCTTTCTTT.

This clonotype was counted only a few times. Since the library was made to target alpha chains, this beta chain is a stray read and its abundance is not meaningful. This chain connects TRBV10-2 to TRBJ2-7; D is uncertain. V lost 0 bases to trimming and J lost 4 bases, with 13 bases between them. CDR1 is WSHSY, CDR2 SAAADI, per germline. The CDR3 consists of 15 residues. CDR3 nucleotide sequence: TGCGCCAGCAGTGAGTCGTCGCTATCACAGTACGAGCAGTACTTC. Its protein is CASSESSLSQYEQYF.

Ten or more counts support this clonotype. Being off target in a library aimed at alpha chains, this beta chain has a size of little meaning. The J gene is TRBJ2-7, the V gene TRBV23-1; D gene ambiguous. TRBV23-1 falls under the ORF class, with uncertain function. V shed 8 bases and J shed 4 bases, with 15 bases lying between them. CDR3 length: 13 amino acids. The DNA of the CDR3 is TGCGCCAGCCAACGGAGAAACGGGTACGAGCAGTACTTC. As protein: CASQRRNGYEQYF.

This clonotype occurred a few times. Being off target in a library aimed at alpha chains, this beta chain has a size of little meaning. The CDR3 region is CSVRSKAGGNTEAFF. The CDR3 nucleotides are TGCAGCGTCCGATCTAAAGCAGGGGGGAACACTGAAGCTTTCTTT. The gene calls are TRBV29-1 and TRBJ1-1; 7 bases agree with TRBD1. The CDR3 extends over 15 amino acids. Germline assignment: CDR1 SQVTM and CDR2 ANQGSEA. V lost 6 bases, J lost 1 base, and 11 bases stayed unmatched.

This clonotype was seen ten or more times. A library prepared for alpha chains yielded this beta chain as an off-target read; its size is of little meaning. The chain recombines TRBV6-5 with TRBJ2-7; possibly TRBD1 for D (6 bases). The V gene's germline CDR1 is MNHEY and CDR2 SVGAGI. V lost 8 bases, J lost 2 bases, and 13 bases lay in between. This CDR3 has 13 amino acids. CDR3 DNA: TGTGCCAGCGCCGGGGACATGACCTACGAGCAGTACTTC. Translation gives CASAGDMTYEQYF.

Ten or more counts support this clonotype. A library prepared for alpha chains yielded this beta chain as an off-target read; its size is of little meaning. The chain is built from TRBV27 and TRBJ1-1; D possibly corresponds to TRBD1 (6 bases). V lost 10 bases, J lost 3 bases, and 21 bases lay in between. Germline V gene data show CDR1 as MNHEY and CDR2 as SMNVEV (reference sequence). CDR3 length equals 15 residues. The CDR3 is CATKSKGGSYTEAFF. The CDR3 nucleotides read TGTGCCACTAAATCAAAGGGGGGCTCCTACACTGAAGCTTTCTTT.

Concerning this clonotype itself: This may stem from a read error, because a much larger clone lies one nucleotide away. The library was built for alpha chains, so this beta chain is an off-target read and its size means little. The chain combines TRBV5-1 with TRBJ2-3; D might be TRBD2 (5 bases). This CDR3 spans 14 amino acids. The V end lost 5 bases, the J end lost 0 bases, and 10 bases lay between the germline ends. Germline CDR1 is SGHRS and CDR2 is YFSETQ. CDR3 loop: CASSWRASTDTQYF. The CDR3, as DNA: TGCGCCAGCAGTTGGCGGGCTAGCACAGATACGCAGTATTTT. Drawing the rest from reference TRBV5-1 and TRBJ2-3, the complete variable domain is KAGVTQTPRYLIKTRGQQVTLSCSPISGHRSVSWYQQTPGQGLQFLFEYFSETQRNKGNFPGRFSGRQFSNSRSEMNVSTLELGDSALYLCASSWRASTDTQYFGPGTRLTVL.

There are many counts of this clonotype. The size of this beta chain means little, since it is a stray read in a library made for alpha chains. V gene TRBV6-1 combines with J gene TRBJ2-7, with TRBD2 matching over 7 bases. V trimming: 8 bases; J trimming: 2 bases; junction bases outside the gene matches: 6. The CDR3 consists of 13 residues. In germline, CDR1 is MNHNS, CDR2 SASEGT. The CDR3 coding sequence is TGTGCCAGCCACCCTAGCGGCCCCTACGAGCAGTACTTC. Amino acids: CASHPSGPYEQYF.

The sample holds a few counts of this clonotype. Since the library was made to target alpha chains, this beta chain is a stray read and its abundance is not meaningful. The V gene is TRBV19, the J gene TRBJ2-3; D is perhaps TRBD1 (6 bases). Germline V gene data show CDR1 as LNHDA and CDR2 as SQIVND (reference sequence). The V end was cut by 9 bases, the J end by 2 bases, with 12 bases between. The CDR3 is 13 residues long. The DNA of the CDR3 is TGTGCCAGCCGGACAGCCGTCACAGATACGCAGTATTTT. The encoded protein is CASRTAVTDTQYF.